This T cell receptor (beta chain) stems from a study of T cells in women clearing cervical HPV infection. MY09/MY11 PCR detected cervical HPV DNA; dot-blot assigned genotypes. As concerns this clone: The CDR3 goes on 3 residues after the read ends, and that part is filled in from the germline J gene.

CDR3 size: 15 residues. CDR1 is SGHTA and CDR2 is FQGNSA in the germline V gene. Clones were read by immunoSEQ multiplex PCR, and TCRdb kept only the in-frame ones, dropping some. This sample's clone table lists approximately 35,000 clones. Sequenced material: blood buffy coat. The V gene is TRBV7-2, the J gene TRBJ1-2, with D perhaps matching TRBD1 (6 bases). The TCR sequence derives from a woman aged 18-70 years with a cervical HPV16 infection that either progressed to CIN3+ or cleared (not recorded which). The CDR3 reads CASSFDRSDSHDYTF. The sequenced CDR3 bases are TGTGCCAGCAGCTTCGACAGGTCGGATTCCCACGAC.